Described below is a single T cell receptor beta chain sequence and its context. The CDR3 has 13 residues. Trimming took 1 base from V and 2 from J, leaving 7 bases between them. The germline gives CDR1 SGHDT, CDR2 YYEEEE. This record comes from a study of blood T cell repertoires in COVID-19. Study details: From the United States, Italy and Spain came samples of acute and convalescent COVID-19. Nucleic acid was either cDNA or gDNA, and it came from T cells, B-cell-depleted T cells, or PBMCs.

Original processing notes: Amplified reference gene primers provided the basis for estimating nucleated cell counts. Here immunoSEQ multiplex PCR was the method, and the copy in TCRdb shows in-frame clones only, minus some. D and trimming were read from the DNA, whereas the V and J calls and clone size are those reported in that table. The sample shows 140,000 to 150,000 clones, about nine tenths of them seen only once. Sequenced: peripheral blood. The clonotype comes from a woman aged 50 to 60 with acute or convalescent COVID-19. V usage is TRBV5-6 and J usage is TRBJ2-7; D remains ambiguous. CDR3 sequence reads: CASSLLAPYEQYF. CDR3 nucleotide sequence: TGTGCCAGCAGCTTGCTGGCCCCCTACGAGCAGTACTTC.